This T cell receptor (beta chain) was recorded in a study of blood T cell repertoires in COVID-19. On the study more broadly: The origin of the acute and convalescent COVID-19 samples was the United States, Italy and Spain. From T cells, B-cell-depleted T cells, or PBMCs came the material, which was cDNA or gDNA.

This clone has a handful of counts. In the study's own analysis: From reference gene primer amplification, estimates of nucleated cell counts were derived. Only in-frame clones appear in the TCRdb table, and some are missing; sequencing was by immunoSEQ multiplex PCR. V and J calls and clone size are copied from that table; D and trimming were computed from the DNA. The data contain under 250,000 clones, around 82% of them singletons. V shed 10 bases, J shed 4 bases, and the junction held 7 bases outside the gene matches. The CDR3 is 13 amino acids. Specimen: peripheral blood. V is TRBV12-3 or TRBV12-4 and J is TRBJ1-5, with 7 bases matching TRBD1. The clonotype originates from a woman in her seventies with acute or convalescent COVID-19. The chain's CDR3 is CATGDRLNQPQHF. CDR3 sequence (DNA): TGTGCCACCGGGGACAGACTTAATCAGCCCCAGCATTTT.